These T cell receptor beta chains were read from a single sample in a study of shared clonotypes between healthy human individuals. Data came from immunoSEQ multiplex PCR; TCRdb stores just in-frame clones and leaves some out. The sample consists of about 580,000 clones, roughly 98% of them appearing once. Sequenced sample: naive CD8+ T cells sorted from blood. These receptors all stem from a man aged 30 to 45 in good health. The CDR3 runs from the conserved cysteine through the conserved F or W. The order of the fields is D gene, clone size, J gene, V gene, CDR3 protein, CDR3 DNA. A D gene is named only where the DNA matches it firmly. Size tells how often a clone was seen (once, few, many) or the class of an expanded clone, and some rows leave it out.

TRBD2	.	TRBJ2-2	TRBV19	CASSIGLAGGPSTGELFF	TGTGCCAGTAGTATCGGGCTAGCGGGAGGTCCGAGCACCGGGGAGCTGTTTTTT
.	.	TRBJ2-7	TRBV15	CATSSDAGRFRAEQYF	TGTGCCACCAGCAGCGACGCGGGGCGATTCCGAGCCGAGCAGTACTTC
.	.	TRBJ2-1	TRBV6-1	CASSDTSSQGQFF	TGTGCCAGCAGTGACACCTCCTCCCAGGGCCAGTTCTTC
TRBD2	.	TRBJ2-7	TRBV29-1	CSVDSAGGPGEQYF	TGCAGCGTTGATTCAGCGGGAGGGCCGGGGGAGCAGTACTTC
TRBD1	.	TRBJ2-7	TRBV27	CASSSTGGPYEQYF	TGTGCCAGCAGTTCCACAGGGGGGCCCTACGAGCAGTACTTC
TRBD2	.	TRBJ2-1	TRBV11-3	CASSPSGSINEQFF	TGTGCCAGCAGCCCCAGCGGGAGCATCAATGAGCAGTTCTTC
TRBD1	.	TRBJ2-7	TRBV30	CAWSDGTGYEQYF	TGTGCCTGGAGTGACGGGACAGGGTACGAGCAGTACTTC
TRBD2	once	TRBJ2-5	TRBV5-6	CASSLIAGGLYF	TGTGCCAGCAGCTTGATTGCGGGGGGCTTATACTTC
.	.	TRBJ1-5	TRBV4-1	CASSPLLGDQPQHF	TGCGCCAGCAGCCCCCTGCTCGGGGATCAGCCCCAGCATTTT
.	.	TRBJ2-1	TRBV27	CASSFAPGGVPYNEQFF	TGTGCCAGCAGTTTCGCCCCCGGGGGAGTCCCCTACAATGAGCAGTTCTTC
.	.	TRBJ2-7	TRBV4-1	CASSQDDPRSYSYEQYF	TGCGCCAGCAGCCAAGATGATCCGAGGAGCTATTCCTACGAGCAGTACTTC
.	.	TRBJ1-1	TRBV27	CASSWFGNTEAFF	TGTGCCAGCAGTTGGTTTGGGAATACTGAAGCTTTCTTT
TRBD2	.	TRBJ2-1	TRBV11-2	CASSLEGLAADYEQFF	TGTGCCAGCAGCTTAGAAGGTCTAGCGGCCGACTATGAGCAGTTCTTC
.	.	TRBJ2-7	TRBV19	CASSGRPGSYEQYF	TGTGCCAGTAGTGGGCGCCCGGGCTCCTACGAGCAGTACTTC
.	.	TRBJ2-7	TRBV25-1	CASSETGSREQYF	TGTGCCAGCAGTGAAACAGGGTCGCGCGAGCAGTACTTC
.	.	TRBJ2-1	TRBV6-1	CASSGLGDAILDEQFF	TGTGCCAGCAGTGGTCTTGGGGACGCAATCCTAGATGAGCAGTTCTTC
TRBD1	.	TRBJ2-1	TRBV29-1	CSGRGEPGQGHNEQFF	TGCAGCGGTAGAGGGGAACCGGGACAGGGCCACAATGAGCAGTTCTTC
.	.	TRBJ2-7	TRBV28	CASSLTPQRSSYEQYF	TGTGCCAGCAGTTTAACCCCACAGCGGAGCTCCTACGAGCAGTACTTC
TRBD1	.	TRBJ2-7	TRBV25-1	CASSDYGSGQTYEQYF	TGTGCCAGCAGTGACTACGGTTCGGGACAGACCTACGAGCAGTACTTC
.	.	TRBJ2-1	TRBV27	CASSLGQLYNEQFF	TGTGCCAGCAGTTTAGGTCAGTTATACAATGAGCAGTTCTTC
.	.	TRBJ2-3	TRBV7-8	CASSLPLAASTDTQYF	TGTGCCAGCAGCCTGCCTCTAGCAGCTAGCACAGATACGCAGTATTTT
TRBD2	.	TRBJ2-3	TRBV2	CASRQSGLAGADTQYF	TGTGCCAGCCGCCAATCAGGTCTAGCGGGAGCAGATACGCAGTATTTT
.	.	TRBJ2-2	TRBV4-1	CASSQVSNTGELFF	TGCGCCAGCAGCCAGGTCTCGAACACCGGGGAGCTGTTTTTT
.	.	TRBJ2-1	TRBV11-2	CASSLGPINEQFF	TGTGCCAGCAGCTTGGGGCCCATCAATGAGCAGTTCTTC
TRBD1	.	TRBJ2-1	TRBV4-2	CASSQEDTGGEQFF	TGTGCCAGCAGCCAAGAAGATACAGGGGGTGAGCAGTTCTTC